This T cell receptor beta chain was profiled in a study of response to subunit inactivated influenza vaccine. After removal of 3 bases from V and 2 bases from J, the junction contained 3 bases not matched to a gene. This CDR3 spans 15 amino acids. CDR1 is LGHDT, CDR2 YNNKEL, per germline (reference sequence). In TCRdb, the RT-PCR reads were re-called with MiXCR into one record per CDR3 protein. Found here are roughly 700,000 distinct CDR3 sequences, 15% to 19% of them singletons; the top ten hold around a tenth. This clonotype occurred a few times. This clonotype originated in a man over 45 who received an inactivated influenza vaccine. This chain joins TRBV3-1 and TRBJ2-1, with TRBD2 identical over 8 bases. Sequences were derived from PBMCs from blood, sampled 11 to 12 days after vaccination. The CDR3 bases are TGTGCCAGCAGCCAGACTAGCGCCACCTACAATGAGCAGTTCTTC. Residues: CASSQTSATYNEQFF.